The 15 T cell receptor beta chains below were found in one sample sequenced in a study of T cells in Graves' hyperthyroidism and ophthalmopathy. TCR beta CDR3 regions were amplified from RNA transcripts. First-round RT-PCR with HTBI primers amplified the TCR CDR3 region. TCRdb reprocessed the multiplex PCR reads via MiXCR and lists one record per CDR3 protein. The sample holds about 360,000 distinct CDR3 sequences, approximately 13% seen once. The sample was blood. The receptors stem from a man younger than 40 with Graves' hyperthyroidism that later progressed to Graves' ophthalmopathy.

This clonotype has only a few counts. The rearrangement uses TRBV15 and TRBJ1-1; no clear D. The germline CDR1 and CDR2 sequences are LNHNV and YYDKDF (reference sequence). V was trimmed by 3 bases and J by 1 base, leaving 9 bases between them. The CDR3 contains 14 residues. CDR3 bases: TGTGCCACCAGCAGTTGGGCAGAGAACACTGAAGCTTTCTTT. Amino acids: CATSSWAENTEAFF. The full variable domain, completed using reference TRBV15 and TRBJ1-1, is DAMVIQNPRYQVTQFGKPVTLSCSQTLNHNVMYWYQQKSSQAPKLLFHYYDKDFNNEADTPDNFQSRRPNTSFCFLDIRSPGLGDTAMYLCATSSWAENTEAFFGQGTRLTVV.

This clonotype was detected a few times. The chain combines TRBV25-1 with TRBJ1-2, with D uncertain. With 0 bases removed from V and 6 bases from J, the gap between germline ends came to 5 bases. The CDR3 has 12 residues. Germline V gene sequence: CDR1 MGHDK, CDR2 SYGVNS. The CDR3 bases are TGTGCCAGCAGTGAATACAGGCATGGCTACACCTTC. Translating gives CASSEYRHGYTF.

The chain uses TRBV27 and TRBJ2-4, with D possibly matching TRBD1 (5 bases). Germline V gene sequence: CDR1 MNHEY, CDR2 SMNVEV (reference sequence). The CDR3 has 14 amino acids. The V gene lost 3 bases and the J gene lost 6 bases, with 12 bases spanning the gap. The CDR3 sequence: CASSFLGAGNIQYF. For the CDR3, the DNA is TGTGCCAGCAGTTTTTTAGGGGCTGGAAACATTCAGTACTTC.

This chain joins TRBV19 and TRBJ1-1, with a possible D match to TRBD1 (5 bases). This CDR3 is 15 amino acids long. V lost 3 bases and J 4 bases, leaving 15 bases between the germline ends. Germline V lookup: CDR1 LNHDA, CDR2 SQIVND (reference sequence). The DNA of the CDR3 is TGTGCCAGTAGTATGATGGCAGGGCTGGGCACTGAAGCTTTCTTT. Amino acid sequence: CASSMMAGLGTEAFF.

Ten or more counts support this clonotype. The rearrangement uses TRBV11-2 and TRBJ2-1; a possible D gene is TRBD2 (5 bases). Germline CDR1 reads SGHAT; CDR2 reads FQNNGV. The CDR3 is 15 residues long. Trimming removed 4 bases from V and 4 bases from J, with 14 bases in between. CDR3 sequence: CASSSWSSLYNEQFF. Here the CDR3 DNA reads TGTGCCAGCAGCTCTTGGTCTAGCCTTTACAATGAGCAGTTCTTC. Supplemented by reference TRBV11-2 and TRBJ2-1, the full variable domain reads EAGVAQSPRYKIIEKRQSVAFWCNPISGHATLYWYQQILGQGPKLLIQFQNNGVVDDSQLPKDRFSAERLKGVDSTLKIQPAKLEDSAVYLCASSSWSSLYNEQFFGPGTRLTVL.

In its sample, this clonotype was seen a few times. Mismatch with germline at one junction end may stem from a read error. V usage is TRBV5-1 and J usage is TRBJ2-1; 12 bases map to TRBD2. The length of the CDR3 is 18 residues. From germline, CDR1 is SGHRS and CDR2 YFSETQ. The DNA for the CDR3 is TGCGCCAGCAGCCGAGGACTAGCGGGGCGCAGCTCCTACGATGAGCAGTTCTTC. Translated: CASSRGLAGRSSYDEQFF.

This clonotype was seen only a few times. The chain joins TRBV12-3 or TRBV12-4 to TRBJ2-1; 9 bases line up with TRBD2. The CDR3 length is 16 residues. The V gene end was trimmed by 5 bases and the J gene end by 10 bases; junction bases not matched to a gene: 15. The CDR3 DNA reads TGTGCCAGCAGTGGGGGTATTGGGGCGGGGGGGTACGAGCAGTTCTTC. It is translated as CASSGGIGAGGYEQFF.

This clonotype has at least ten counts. The CDR3 bases are TGCAGCGTCGGACAGGGATGGAACACAGATACGCAGTATTTT. Its protein is CSVGQGWNTDTQYF. The rearrangement uses TRBV29-1 and TRBJ2-3; TRBD1 matches at 8 bases. Germline CDR1 is SQVTM and CDR2 is ANQGSEA. The CDR3 contains 14 residues. Trimming removed 6 bases from V and 2 bases from J; junction bases left unmatched: 7.

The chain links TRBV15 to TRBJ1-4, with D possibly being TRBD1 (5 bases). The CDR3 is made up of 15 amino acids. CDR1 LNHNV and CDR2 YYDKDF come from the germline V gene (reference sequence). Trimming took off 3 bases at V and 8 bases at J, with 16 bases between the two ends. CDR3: CATSRPGASSEKLFF. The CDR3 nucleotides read TGTGCCACCAGCAGGCCCGGGGCTTCTTCCGAAAAACTGTTTTTT. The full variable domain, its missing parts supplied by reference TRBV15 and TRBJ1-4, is DAMVIQNPRYQVTQFGKPVTLSCSQTLNHNVMYWYQQKSSQAPKLLFHYYDKDFNNEADTPDNFQSRRPNTSFCFLDIRSPGLGDTAMYLCATSRPGASSEKLFFGSGTQLSVL.

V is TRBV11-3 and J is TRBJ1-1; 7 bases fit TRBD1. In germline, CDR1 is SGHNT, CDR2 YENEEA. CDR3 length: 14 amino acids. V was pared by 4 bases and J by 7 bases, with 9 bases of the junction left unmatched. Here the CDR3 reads CASSSTAGGDEAFF. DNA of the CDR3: TGTGCCAGCAGCTCCACCGCAGGGGGGGATGAAGCTTTCTTT.

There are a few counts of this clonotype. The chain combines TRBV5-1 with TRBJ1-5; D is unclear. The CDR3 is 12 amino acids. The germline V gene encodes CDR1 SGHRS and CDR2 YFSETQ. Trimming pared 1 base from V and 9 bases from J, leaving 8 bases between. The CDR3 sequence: CASSLWAPPQHF. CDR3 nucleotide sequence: TGCGCCAGCAGCTTGTGGGCACCGCCCCAGCATTTT.

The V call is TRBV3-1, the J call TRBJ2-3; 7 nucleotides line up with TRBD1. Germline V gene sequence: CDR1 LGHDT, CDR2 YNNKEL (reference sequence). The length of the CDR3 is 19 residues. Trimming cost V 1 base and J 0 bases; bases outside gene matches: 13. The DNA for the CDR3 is TGTGCCAGCAGCCAAGTCGTTAGACGGGACAGAGCTAGCACAGATACGCAGTATTTT. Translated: CASSQVVRRDRASTDTQYF.

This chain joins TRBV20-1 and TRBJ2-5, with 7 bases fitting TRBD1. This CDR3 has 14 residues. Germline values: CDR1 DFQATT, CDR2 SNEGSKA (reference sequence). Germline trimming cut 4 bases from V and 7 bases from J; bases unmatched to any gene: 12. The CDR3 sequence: CSAKTGTAVRTQYF. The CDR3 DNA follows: TGCAGTGCTAAAACCGGGACAGCGGTTCGGACCCAGTACTTC.

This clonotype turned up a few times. The CDR3 protein is CASSRDRENTEAFF. The DNA for the CDR3 is TGTGCCAGTAGTAGGGACAGGGAGAACACTGAAGCTTTCTTT. The gene calls are TRBV19 and TRBJ1-1, with 9 bases that match TRBD1. The J segment lost 1 base and the V segment lost 4 bases, leaving 1 base of the junction unmatched. The germline gives CDR1 LNHDA, CDR2 SQIVND (reference sequence). This CDR3 is 14 amino acids long.

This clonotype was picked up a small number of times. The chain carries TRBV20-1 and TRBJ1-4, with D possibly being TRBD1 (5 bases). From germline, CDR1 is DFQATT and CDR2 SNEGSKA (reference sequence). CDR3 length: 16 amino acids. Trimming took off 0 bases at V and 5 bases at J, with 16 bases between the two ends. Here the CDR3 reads CSARDQGRSLNEKLFF. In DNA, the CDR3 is TGCAGTGCTAGAGATCAGGGTAGGAGTCTAAATGAAAAACTGTTTTTT.